Following are 24 T cell receptor beta chains from one sample sequenced in a study of blood T cell repertoires in COVID-19. Here immunoSEQ multiplex PCR was the method, and the copy in TCRdb shows in-frame clones only, minus some. Of some 150,000 clones in the sample, about 89% are singletons; the top ten hold under 3%. Sequencing used peripheral blood. Receptors were obtained from a man in his forties or fifties with active COVID-19.

J is TRBJ2-4 and V is TRBV30; 9 bases fit TRBD2. The V gene end was trimmed by 3 bases and the J gene end by 6 bases; junction bases not matched to a gene: 6. Germline lookup yields CDR1 GTSNPN and CDR2 SVGIG (reference sequence). The CDR3 has 14 amino acids. The CDR3 nucleotides are TGTGCCTGGAGCGAACCGGGACTAGCAAACATTCAGTACTTC. Its translation: CAWSEPGLANIQYF. Complete variable domain (other parts from reference TRBV30 and TRBJ2-4): SQTIHQWPATLVQPVGSPLSLECTVEGTSNPNLYWYRQAAGRGLQLLFYSVGIGQISSEVPQNLSASRPQDRQFILSSKKLLLSDSGFYLCAWSEPGLANIQYFGAGTRLSVL.

V is TRBV10-3 and J is TRBJ2-2; D might be TRBD2 (6 bases). Germline CDR1 and CDR2: ENHRY and SYGVKD. CDR3 length: 16 residues. V lost 3 bases, J lost 1 base, and 12 bases lay in between. The CDR3 nucleotides are TGTGCCATCAGTGAAAGTGGACTACAGAACACCGGGGAGCTGTTTTTT. Protein product: CAISESGLQNTGELFF.

This chain uses TRBV14 with TRBJ2-5, with TRBD2 matching over 11 bases. Germline trimming cut 0 bases from V and 5 bases from J; bases unmatched to any gene: 8. The germline gives CDR1 SGHDN, CDR2 FVKESK. The CDR3 sequence is 17 residues long. Here the CDR3 reads CASSQDRLAGGRETQYF. CDR3 coding DNA: TGTGCCAGCAGCCAAGATCGGCTAGCGGGGGGCCGGGAGACCCAGTACTTC.

The chain is built from TRBV4-1 and TRBJ2-7; D is unclear. CDR1 MGHRA and CDR2 YSYEKL come from the germline V gene. Trimming removed 8 bases at V and 5 bases at J, with 16 bases between. CDR3 length: 13 residues. The CDR3 DNA sequence: TGCGCCAGCGCCCCAACTGTTCGGGACGAGCAGTACTTC. This encodes CASAPTVRDEQYF.

This clone was recorded once. J is TRBJ2-5 and V is TRBV7-6; D perhaps matches TRBD2 (7 bases). Deletions cut 6 bases from V and 2 bases from J, with 19 bases between. Germline CDR1 SGHVS, CDR2 FNYEAQ. The CDR3 runs to 16 residues. CDR3 sequence: CASSKNAGALQETQYF. CDR3 DNA sequence: TGTGCCAGCAGTAAGAACGCGGGGGCCCTTCAAGAGACCCAGTACTTC.

V usage is TRBV7-2 and J usage is TRBJ1-4, with D tentatively TRBD1 (5 bases). Between the trimmed V and J ends, which lost 1 base and 3 bases, there was a span of 9 bases. Germline V gene lookup returns CDR1 SGHTA and CDR2 FQGNSA. The CDR3 consists of 15 residues. CDR3 in amino acids: CASSLVRGANEKLFF. The CDR3 DNA reads as TGTGCCAGCAGCTTAGTCCGGGGGGCTAATGAAAAACTGTTTTTT.

The chain links TRBV4-3 to TRBJ2-3; TRBD2 aligns across 9 bases. The CDR3 has 18 amino acids. Germline CDR1 reads LGHNA; CDR2 reads YSLEER. J was trimmed by 2 bases and V by 0 bases; bases with no gene match: 9. This CDR3 is CASSQDRWGLALTDTQYF. For the CDR3, the DNA is TGCGCCAGCAGCCAAGATAGGTGGGGACTAGCCCTCACAGATACGCAGTATTTT.

V usage is TRBV12-3 or TRBV12-4 and J usage is TRBJ2-3; TRBD1 is a possible D gene (5 bases). CDR3 length: 13 residues. Deletions cut 5 bases from V and 2 bases from J, with 8 bases between. CDR3 loop: CASSRQPTDTQYF. CDR3 coding DNA: TGTGCCAGCAGTCGACAGCCCACAGATACGCAGTATTTT.

The genes are TRBV5-1 and TRBJ1-2; D may be TRBD1 (6 bases). Germline CDR1 is SGHRS and CDR2 is YFSETQ. The ends were cut back, 4 bases at V and 5 bases at J, with 18 bases in the middle. CDR3 size: 15 residues. The CDR3 DNA follows: TGCGCCAGCAGCCCCCAGGGGCAGGGTTCGTATGGCTACACCTTC. Its translation: CASSPQGQGSYGYTF. Variable domain in full (rest from reference TRBV5-1 and TRBJ1-2): KAGVTQTPRYLIKTRGQQVTLSCSPISGHRSVSWYQQTPGQGLQFLFEYFSETQRNKGNFPGRFSGRQFSNSRSEMNVSTLELGDSALYLCASSPQGQGSYGYTFGSGTRLTVV.

The chain is built from TRBV5-1 and TRBJ2-7; 8 nucleotides match TRBD1. The germline CDR1 and CDR2 sequences are SGHRS and YFSETQ. This CDR3 spans 13 amino acids. With 4 bases clipped from V and 6 bases from J, the junction kept 6 bases outside the gene matches. The CDR3 here is CASSPGQGPEQYF. Here the CDR3 DNA reads TGCGCCAGCAGCCCCGGACAGGGCCCCGAGCAGTACTTC.

Written as DNA, the CDR3 is TGTGCCAGCAAACGCTCCGGGACACCTGTTAGCACCGGGGAGCTGTTTTTT. Its translation is CASKRSGTPVSTGELFF. The rearrangement uses TRBV27 and TRBJ2-2; D might be TRBD1 (6 bases). CDR1 and CDR2 (germline): MNHEY, SMNVEV (reference sequence). The germline V and J ends were trimmed by 7 bases and 4 bases, with 22 bases remaining between them. CDR3 length: 17 amino acids.

This chain connects TRBV2 to TRBJ1-2; D not certain. This CDR3 is built from 14 residues. The germline gives CDR1 SNHLY, CDR2 FYNNEI. V gave up 6 bases and J gave up 5 bases, with 16 bases separating them. CDR3 loop: CASREVRKEYGYTF. In DNA form, the CDR3 reads TGTGCCAGCAGGGAGGTGCGTAAGGAGTATGGCTACACCTTC.

The gene calls are TRBV7-2 and TRBJ1-2, with D possibly TRBD1 on 6 matching bases. The CDR3 is 15 amino acids. V lost 5 bases and J lost 3, with 16 bases in between. In germline, CDR1 is SGHTA, CDR2 FQGNSA. The CDR3 loop reads CASSPTWTEDYGYTF. CDR3 coding DNA: TGTGCCAGCAGCCCAACCTGGACAGAGGACTATGGCTACACCTTC.

V usage is TRBV2 and J usage is TRBJ1-1; 9 bases line up with TRBD1. Germline CDR1 and CDR2: SNHLY and FYNNEI. This CDR3 comprises 15 residues. Trimming took 3 bases from V and 5 from J; bases not matched to a gene: 7. The CDR3 DNA is TGTGCCAGCAGTGATCGGGGACAGGGAAGAACTGAAGCTTTCTTT. It translates to CASSDRGQGRTEAFF.

The rearrangement links TRBV27 to TRBJ2-7; 9 bases line up with TRBD1. The junction had 5 bases not matched to a gene; V was cut back by 5 bases and J by 3 bases. The CDR3 loop spans 14 amino acids. Germline V lookup: CDR1 MNHEY, CDR2 SMNVEV (reference sequence). CDR3 nucleotide sequence: TGTGCCAGCAGTACCTCGGGACAGGGCTACGAGCAGTACTTC. Translating it yields CASSTSGQGYEQYF.

The genes are TRBV5-1 and TRBJ2-7; the match to TRBD1 covers 8 bases. This CDR3 is built from 16 residues. Germline V CDR1 and CDR2: SGHRS, YFSETQ. After removal of 4 bases from V and 0 bases from J, the junction contained 9 bases not matched to a gene. The CDR3 bases are TGCGCCAGCAGCCGACCGGACAGGGAGCTCTCCTACGAGCAGTACTTC. Its translation is CASSRPDRELSYEQYF.

The chain recombines TRBV20-1 with TRBJ1-1; D gene ambiguous. V gave up 3 bases and J gave up 7 bases, with 12 bases separating them. Germline assignment: CDR1 DFQATT and CDR2 SNEGSKA (reference sequence). The CDR3 contains 12 residues. CDR3 DNA: TGCAGTGCTAGTGATATCAAGCTTGAAGCTTTCTTT. It is translated as CSASDIKLEAFF.

This clone was recorded only once. V gene TRBV6-2 or TRBV6-3 combines with J gene TRBJ2-3, with TRBD1 matching 8 bases. With 5 bases clipped from V and 2 bases from J, the junction kept 6 bases outside the gene matches. Looked up from germline, CDR1 is MNHEY and CDR2 is SVGEGT. The CDR3 totals 15 residues. The DNA of the CDR3 is TGTGCCAGCAGTACCCGACAGGGGACCACAGATACGCAGTATTTT. It translates to CASSTRQGTTDTQYF.

The genes are TRBV11-2 and TRBJ2-3, with D maybe TRBD2 (7 bases). V lost 10 bases, J lost 7 bases, and 18 bases lay in between. Per the germline V gene, CDR1 is SGHAT and CDR2 is FQNNGV. The CDR3 totals 13 residues. CDR3 DNA sequence: TGTGCCACTAAGCCGGGGGGCGTACATACGCAGTATTTT. Encoded protein: CATKPGGVHTQYF. The full variable domain, with the rest looked up from reference TRBV11-2 and TRBJ2-3, is EAGVAQSPRYKIIEKRQSVAFWCNPISGHATLYWYQQILGQGPKLLIQFQNNGVVDDSQLPKDRFSAERLKGVDSTLKIQPAKLEDSAVYLCATKPGGVHTQYFGPGTRLTVL.

This chain connects TRBV18 to TRBJ1-5; no clear D gene. Germline values: CDR1 KGHSH, CDR2 LQKENI. Trimming shortened V by 2 bases and J by 3 bases, and 8 bases separated the two germline ends. The CDR3 has 14 amino acids. CDR3 in amino acids: CASSPGLFNQPQHF. CDR3 DNA: TGTGCCAGCTCACCAGGCCTGTTCAATCAGCCCCAGCATTTT.

The chain combines TRBV2 with TRBJ2-5; D is uncertain. In germline, CDR1 is SNHLY, CDR2 FYNNEI. CDR3 length: 11 residues. V was pared by 7 bases and J by 3 bases, with 6 bases between. CDR3 residues: CASTGKETQYF. The CDR3 DNA sequence: TGTGCCAGCACAGGAAAAGAGACCCAGTACTTC.

The chain has TRBV9 and TRBJ1-2; a weak D match, TRBD1 (6 bases). The germline V and J ends were trimmed by 4 bases and 5 bases, with 18 bases remaining between them. CDR3 length equals 15 residues. Germline V CDR1 and CDR2: SGDLS, YYNGEE. The CDR3 bases are TGTGCCAGCAGCTCCCGGGCGGGGGCGGGTTATGGCTACACCTTC. It is translated as CASSSRAGAGYGYTF.

The CDR3 DNA is TGTGCCAGCAGGGGGGACAGGGAGACCCAGTACTTC. Its protein product is CASRGDRETQYF. This sequence joins TRBV2 and TRBJ2-5; TRBD1 matches 8 bases. From germline, CDR1 is SNHLY and CDR2 FYNNEI. The CDR3 is 12 amino acids. J gave up 5 bases and V 6 bases, and 2 bases lay outside the gene matches.

The V gene is TRBV14, the J gene TRBJ2-5; 9 bases fit TRBD1. The length of the CDR3 is 15 residues. The J segment lost 5 bases and the V segment lost 6 bases, leaving 10 bases of the junction unmatched. Germline V gives CDR1 SGHDN, CDR2 FVKESK. The CDR3 sequence: CASRPNRGRQETQYF. The CDR3 bases are TGTGCCAGCAGACCTAACAGGGGGCGCCAGGAGACCCAGTACTTC.